Listed below are T cell receptor beta chains from one sample, sequenced in a study of T cell repertoires in cytomegalovirus infection. Their antigen targets remain unknown. TCRdb recomputed calls from the reads with MiXCR, one row per CDR3 protein. This repertoire shows tens of thousands of distinct CDR3 sequences, roughly a third found once; its top ten account for 70%. Material for sequencing was PBMCs, sequenced either directly or after in vitro stimulation (not recorded which). All receptors derive from a human donor in good health (CMV status not recorded). Some clones in this sample may be carry-over from other donors' samples. Both conserved end residues are part of each CDR3. A D gene is named only where the DNA matches it firmly. Clone sizes are given selectively: once, few, many, or a class where the clone is expanded.

J gene: TRBJ2-1; clone size: .; D gene: .; V gene: TRBV12-3/TRBV12-4; CDR3 DNA: TGTGCCAGCAGTCCAGCGCGGAATGAGCAGTTCTTC; CDR3 protein: CASSPARNEQFF
J gene: TRBJ1-1; clone size: .; D gene: .; V gene: TRBV5-4; CDR3 DNA: TGTGCCAGCAGCTCCGGTAGCACTGAAGCTTTCTTT; CDR3 protein: CASSSGSTEAFF
J gene: TRBJ1-1; clone size: once; D gene: .; V gene: TRBV27; CDR3 DNA: TGTGCCAGCAGTTTATCGTCGGGGAACACTGAAGCTTTCTTT; CDR3 protein: CASSLSSGNTEAFF
J gene: TRBJ2-7; clone size: few; D gene: TRBD1; V gene: TRBV28; CDR3 DNA: TGTGCCAGCAGTTTAGGGACAGGGGGTCCGGACGAGCAGTACTTC; CDR3 protein: CASSLGTGGPDEQYF
J gene: TRBJ1-2; clone size: few; D gene: .; V gene: TRBV6-5; CDR3 DNA: TGTGCCAGCAGTTATTCAGGGGAAGAATCTAAGAGCTATGGCTACACCTTC; CDR3 protein: CASSYSGEESKSYGYTF
J gene: TRBJ2-5; clone size: .; D gene: .; V gene: TRBV5-4; CDR3 DNA: TGTGCCAGCAGCCCGGGGACCGAAATCCAGTACTTC; CDR3 protein: CASSPGTEIQYF
J gene: TRBJ1-1; clone size: few; D gene: .; V gene: TRBV7-6; CDR3 DNA: TGTGCCAGCAGCGCCTTTGGGAACACTGAAGCTTTCTTT; CDR3 protein: CASSAFGNTEAFF
J gene: TRBJ2-7; clone size: .; D gene: TRBD1; V gene: TRBV6-1; CDR3 DNA: TGTGCCAGCAGGGAGGACGCAGGGGGCGCGATCTACGAGCAGTACTTC; CDR3 protein: CASREDAGGAIYEQYF
J gene: TRBJ1-2; clone size: .; D gene: .; V gene: TRBV6-1; CDR3 DNA: TGTGCCAGCAGTGCCGACGGATATGGCTACACCTTC; CDR3 protein: CASSADGYGYTF
J gene: TRBJ2-1; clone size: .; D gene: .; V gene: TRBV6-1; CDR3 DNA: TGTGCCAGCAGATATACCGCAAGACTCTCCTACAATGAGCAGTTCTTC; CDR3 protein: CASRYTARLSYNEQFF
J gene: TRBJ2-3; clone size: few; D gene: TRBD1; V gene: TRBV20-1; CDR3 DNA: TGCAGTGCTAGACCAAGACAGGGGACCGGAGATACGCAGTATTTT; CDR3 protein: CSARPRQGTGDTQYF
J gene: TRBJ1-2; clone size: few; D gene: TRBD1; V gene: TRBV20-1; CDR3 DNA: TGCAGTGCTAGAGACGGGACAGGGGCCTATGGCTACACCTTC; CDR3 protein: CSARDGTGAYGYTF
J gene: TRBJ2-1; clone size: .; D gene: .; V gene: TRBV28; CDR3 DNA: TGTGCCACCAATTACCGACCCGACAATGAGCAGTTCTTC; CDR3 protein: CATNYRPDNEQFF
J gene: TRBJ1-5; clone size: many; D gene: .; V gene: TRBV27; CDR3 DNA: TGTGCCAGCAGTTTAAAGGGGGGCCTATATAGCAATCAGCCCCAGCATTTT; CDR3 protein: CASSLKGGLYSNQPQHF
J gene: TRBJ2-5; clone size: once; D gene: TRBD1; V gene: TRBV5-1; CDR3 DNA: TGCGCCAGCAGCTCTCGGACAGGGGGCGCAGAGACCCAGTACTTC; CDR3 protein: CASSSRTGGAETQYF
J gene: TRBJ1-1; clone size: .; D gene: .; V gene: TRBV11-2; CDR3 DNA: TGTGCCAGCAGCTTACAGTGGATGGCTTTCTTT; CDR3 protein: CASSLQWMAFF
J gene: TRBJ1-2; clone size: .; D gene: TRBD1; V gene: TRBV11-1; CDR3 DNA: TGTGCCAGCAGCTTAGAAGGACAGGGCCACCGCACCTTC; CDR3 protein: CASSLEGQGHRTF
J gene: TRBJ2-1; clone size: .; D gene: .; V gene: TRBV7-8; CDR3 DNA: TGTGCCAGCAGCTACCAGCGGATCTCCTACAATGAGCAGTTCTTC; CDR3 protein: CASSYQRISYNEQFF
J gene: TRBJ2-1; clone size: few; D gene: .; V gene: TRBV10-3; CDR3 DNA: TGTGCCATCAGCCGAAACCGGGACACAAACTACAATGAGCAGTTCTTC; CDR3 protein: CAISRNRDTNYNEQFF
J gene: TRBJ1-1; clone size: few; D gene: .; V gene: TRBV7-6; CDR3 DNA: TGTGCCAGCAGCTTAGAGGCAGGTGGACAAGCTTTCTTT; CDR3 protein: CASSLEAGGQAFF
J gene: TRBJ2-7; clone size: .; D gene: .; V gene: TRBV11-2; CDR3 DNA: TGTGCCAGCAGCACCGAGGGGGGCGGCTACGAGCAGTACTTC; CDR3 protein: CASSTEGGGYEQYF
J gene: TRBJ2-2; clone size: many; D gene: .; V gene: TRBV5-1; CDR3 DNA: TGCGCCAGCAGCCGCGGGGACAACACCGGGGAGCTGTTTTTT; CDR3 protein: CASSRGDNTGELFF
J gene: TRBJ2-5; clone size: few; D gene: .; V gene: TRBV7-7; CDR3 DNA: TGTGCCAGCAGCCCTACTGTAGGCGCTCAAGAGACCCAGTACTTC; CDR3 protein: CASSPTVGAQETQYF
J gene: TRBJ2-5; clone size: .; D gene: TRBD2; V gene: TRBV9; CDR3 DNA: TGTGCCAGCAGCGCAGGCGGAGCGGGAGCTGGGGAGACCCAGTACTTC; CDR3 protein: CASSAGGAGAGETQYF
J gene: TRBJ1-1; clone size: few; D gene: TRBD1; V gene: TRBV7-9; CDR3 DNA: TGTGCCAGCAGCTGGGGGACAGGGGGAGGTGAAGCTTTCTTT; CDR3 protein: CASSWGTGGGEAFF
J gene: TRBJ2-1; clone size: .; D gene: TRBD2; V gene: TRBV20-1; CDR3 DNA: TGCAGTGCTAGCCGACTAGCGGGAGGGCCGAGCTCCTACAATGAGCAGTTCTTC; CDR3 protein: CSASRLAGGPSSYNEQFF
J gene: TRBJ2-1; clone size: many; D gene: .; V gene: TRBV7-2; CDR3 DNA: TGTGCCAGCAGCCCAGGACAGTTCCCAGGCAATGAGCAGTTCTTC; CDR3 protein: CASSPGQFPGNEQFF
J gene: TRBJ1-6; clone size: .; D gene: TRBD1; V gene: TRBV7-2; CDR3 DNA: TGTGCCAGCAGCCTAGGGGGCATGAGTTTTTATTCACCCCTCCACTTT; CDR3 protein: CASSLGGMSFYSPLHF
J gene: TRBJ1-2; clone size: .; D gene: .; V gene: TRBV28; CDR3 DNA: TGTGCCAGCAGTTCCCGGGCCTCCTATGGCTACACCTTC; CDR3 protein: CASSSRASYGYTF
J gene: TRBJ1-6; clone size: .; D gene: .; V gene: TRBV4-1; CDR3 DNA: TGCGCCAGCAGCCGGGCATATTATAATTCACCCCTCCACTTT; CDR3 protein: CASSRAYYNSPLHF
J gene: TRBJ1-1; clone size: few; D gene: .; V gene: TRBV7-9; CDR3 DNA: TGTGCCAGCAGCCACAGAGTAAAGGGCACTGAAGCTTTCTTT; CDR3 protein: CASSHRVKGTEAFF
J gene: TRBJ2-1; clone size: .; D gene: TRBD2; V gene: TRBV20-1; CDR3 DNA: TGCAGTGCCCCTGGTGACGGGAGGAATGAGCAGTTCTTC; CDR3 protein: CSAPGDGRNEQFF
J gene: TRBJ2-3; clone size: .; D gene: TRBD2; V gene: TRBV7-9; CDR3 DNA: TGTGCCAGCAGCTTACGTTCTAGCGGGATAGGGACGCAGTATTTT; CDR3 protein: CASSLRSSGIGTQYF